These 9 T cell receptor beta chains originate from one sample sequenced in a study of blood T cell repertoires in COVID-19. Sequenced by immunoSEQ multiplex PCR; TCRdb stores in-frame clones only, minus some. The sample yields a few hundred thousand clones, approximately 85% seen once. Sequenced: PBMCs or T cells enriched from blood (not recorded which). These receptors were collected from a woman aged 45-65 years who had been exposed to COVID-19.

The gene calls are TRBV2 and TRBJ2-4; D call uncertain. The CDR3 consists of 15 residues. Germline loops: CDR1 SNHLY, CDR2 FYNNEI. Trimming took off 5 bases at V and 0 bases at J, with 11 bases between the two ends. The CDR3 loop is CASSPPILAKNIQYF. CDR3 bases: TGTGCCAGCAGTCCCCCAATTTTAGCCAAAAACATTCAGTACTTC.

The CDR3 sequence: CSAPRGREQYF. Here the CDR3 DNA reads TGCAGTGCCCCGCGGGGGAGGGAGCAGTATTTT. This sequence joins TRBV20-1 and TRBJ2-3; TRBD2 matches 7 bases. This CDR3 spans 11 amino acids. Germline V gene lookup returns CDR1 DFQATT and CDR2 SNEGSKA (reference sequence). Trimming at V came to 6 bases and at J to 11 bases, leaving 8 bases not matched to a gene.

The chain carries TRBV24-1 and TRBJ1-3; D possibly corresponds to TRBD1 (6 bases). V lost 0 bases and J lost 7, with 6 bases in between. The CDR3 runs 13 residues. Germline CDR1 reads KGHDR; CDR2 reads SFDVKD. CDR3 loop: CATSDLRGNTIYF. CDR3 DNA: TGTGCCACCAGTGATTTGAGGGGGAACACCATATATTTT.

Only one count was recorded for this clone. The chain has TRBV28 and TRBJ1-6, with 7 bases lining up with TRBD1. The junction had 8 bases not matched to a gene; V was cut back by 5 bases and J by 4 bases. CDR3 length: 16 residues. CDR1 is MDHEN, CDR2 SYDVKM, per germline. In DNA, the CDR3 is TGTGCCAGCAGTAAACGACAGGGCTTGTATAATTCACCCCTCCACTTT. It encodes CASSKRQGLYNSPLHF.

The chain recombines TRBV7-8 with TRBJ2-7, with D maybe TRBD1 (6 bases). Trimming took off 5 bases at V and 1 base at J, with 12 bases between the two ends. Germline lookup yields CDR1 SGHVS and CDR2 FQNEAQ. The CDR3 runs 14 residues. DNA for the CDR3: TGTGCCAGCAGCCCATTAGGGGGATCCTACGAGCAGTACTTC. This codes for CASSPLGGSYEQYF. The full variable domain, its missing parts supplied by reference TRBV7-8 and TRBJ2-7, is GAGVSQSPRYKVAKRGQDVALRCDPISGHVSLFWYQQALGQGPEFLTYFQNEAQLDKSGLPSDRFFAERPEGSVSTLKIQRTQQEDSAVYLCASSPLGGSYEQYFGPGTRLTVT.

The J gene is TRBJ1-1, the V gene TRBV16, with D tentatively TRBD1 (5 bases). V lost 1 base and J 7 bases, leaving 10 bases between the germline ends. This CDR3 has 13 residues. CDR1 and CDR2 (germline): KGHSY, FQNENV. As DNA, the CDR3 is TGTGCCAGCAGCCAATTGTTAACAGGTGAAGCTTTCTTT. It is translated as CASSQLLTGEAFF.

This rearrangement joins TRBV29-1 to TRBJ1-1, with 9 bases identical to TRBD1. Germline-derived CDR1 and CDR2 are SQVTM and ANQGSEA. The CDR3 runs to 15 residues. V lost 3 bases to trimming and J lost 1 base; unmatched junction nucleotides: 6. The DNA of the CDR3 is TGCAGCGTTGACATTACAGGGGGCTGGAACACTGAAGCTTTCTTT. Protein: CSVDITGGWNTEAFF.

Written as DNA, the CDR3 is TGCGCCAGCAGCCAAGATCAGAGGACTAGAGGCGAGCAGTTCTTC. Its protein is CASSQDQRTRGEQFF. The chain carries TRBV4-3 and TRBJ2-1; 7 bases fit TRBD2. CDR1 is LGHNA, CDR2 YSLEER, per germline. V trimming: 0 bases; J trimming: 10 bases; junction bases outside the gene matches: 9. CDR3 size: 15 residues.

The chain uses TRBV7-9 and TRBJ2-7; 8 bases are shared with TRBD1. The J segment lost 2 bases and the V segment lost 5 bases, leaving 5 bases of the junction unmatched. This CDR3 region has 14 residues. Germline CDR1 is SEHNR and CDR2 is FQNEAQ (reference sequence). CDR3 bases: TGTGCCAGCAGCCCCCCGGACAGGGCCTACGAGCAGTACTTC. It yields the protein CASSPPDRAYEQYF.